This T cell receptor beta chain was sequenced during a study of blood T cell repertoires in COVID-19. The protocol was immunoSEQ multiplex PCR, while the TCRdb copy is restricted to in-frame clones and leaves out a portion. The table lists about 160,000 clones, about 81% of them singletons, with 11% in the top ten. Between the trimmed V and J ends, which lost 1 base and 3 bases, there was a span of 10 bases. The germline CDR1 and CDR2 sequences are SGDLS and YYNGEE. CDR3 size: 14 residues. This receptor was taken from a human donor in a cohort sampled during active COVID-19. Input material: peripheral blood. This chain uses TRBV9 with TRBJ1-2; no clear D gene. CDR3 residues: CASSVSLEDYGYTF. The CDR3 DNA follows: TGTGCCAGCAGCGTAAGTTTGGAGGACTATGGCTACACCTTC.